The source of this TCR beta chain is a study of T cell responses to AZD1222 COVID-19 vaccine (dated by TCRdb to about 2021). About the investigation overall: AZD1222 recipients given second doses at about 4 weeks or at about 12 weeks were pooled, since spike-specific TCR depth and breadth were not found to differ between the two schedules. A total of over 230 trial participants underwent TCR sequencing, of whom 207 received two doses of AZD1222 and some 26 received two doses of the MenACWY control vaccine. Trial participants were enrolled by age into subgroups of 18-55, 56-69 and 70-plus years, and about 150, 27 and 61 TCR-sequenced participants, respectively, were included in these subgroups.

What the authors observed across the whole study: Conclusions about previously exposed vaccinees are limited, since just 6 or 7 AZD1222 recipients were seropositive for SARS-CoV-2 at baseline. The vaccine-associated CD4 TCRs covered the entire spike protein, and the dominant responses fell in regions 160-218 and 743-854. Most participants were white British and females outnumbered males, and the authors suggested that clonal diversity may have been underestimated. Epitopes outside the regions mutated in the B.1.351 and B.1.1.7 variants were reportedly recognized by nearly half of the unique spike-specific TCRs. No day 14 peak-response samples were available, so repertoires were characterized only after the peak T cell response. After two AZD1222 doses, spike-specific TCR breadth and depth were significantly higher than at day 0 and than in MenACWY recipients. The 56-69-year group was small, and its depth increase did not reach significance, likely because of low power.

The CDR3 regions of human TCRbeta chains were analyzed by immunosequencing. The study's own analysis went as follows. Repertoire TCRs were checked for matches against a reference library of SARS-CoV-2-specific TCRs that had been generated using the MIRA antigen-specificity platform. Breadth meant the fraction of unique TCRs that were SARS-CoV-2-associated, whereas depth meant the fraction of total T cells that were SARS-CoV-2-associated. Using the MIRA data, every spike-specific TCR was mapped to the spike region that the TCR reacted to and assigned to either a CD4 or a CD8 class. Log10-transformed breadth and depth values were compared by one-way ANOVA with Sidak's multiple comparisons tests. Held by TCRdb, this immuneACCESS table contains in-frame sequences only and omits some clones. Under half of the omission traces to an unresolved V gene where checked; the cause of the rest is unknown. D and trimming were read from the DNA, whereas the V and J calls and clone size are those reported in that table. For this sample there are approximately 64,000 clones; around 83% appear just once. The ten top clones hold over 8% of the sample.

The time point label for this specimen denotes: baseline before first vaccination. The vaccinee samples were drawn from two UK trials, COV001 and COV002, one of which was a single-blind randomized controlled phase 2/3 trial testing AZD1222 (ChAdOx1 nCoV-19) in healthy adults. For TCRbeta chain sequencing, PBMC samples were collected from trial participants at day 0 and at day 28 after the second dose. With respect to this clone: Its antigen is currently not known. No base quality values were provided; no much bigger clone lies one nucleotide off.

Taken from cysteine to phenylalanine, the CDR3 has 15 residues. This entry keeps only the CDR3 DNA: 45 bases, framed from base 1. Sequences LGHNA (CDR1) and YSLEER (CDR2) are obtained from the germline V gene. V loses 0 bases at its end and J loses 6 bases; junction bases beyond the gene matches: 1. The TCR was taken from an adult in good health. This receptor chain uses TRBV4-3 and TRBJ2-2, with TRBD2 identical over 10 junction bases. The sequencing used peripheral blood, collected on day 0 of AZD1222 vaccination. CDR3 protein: CASSQESGGAGELFF. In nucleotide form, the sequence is TGCGCCAGCAGCCAAGAAAGCGGGGGGGCCGGGGAGCTGTTTTTT.